Listed below are T cell receptor beta chains from one sample, sequenced in a study of shared clonotypes between healthy human individuals. Some clones are missing from TCRdb's copy, which holds only in-frame ones; the method was immunoSEQ multiplex PCR. Among about 2 million clones listed, less than 95% were seen once. Material: naive CD8+ T cells sorted from blood. The origin of the receptors is a man between 18 and 29 years old in good health. Each CDR3 is given with its conserved first and last residue. The order of the fields is J gene, V gene, clone size, D gene, CDR3 DNA, CDR3 protein. The D gene is left open where the match is weak. Some rows mark clone size as missing; the rest say once, few, many or name a class of expanded clone.

TRBJ2-5,TRBV6-1,NA,TRBD1,TGTGCCAGTGTGATGGACAGGGTAGAGACCCAGTACTTC,CASVMDRVETQYF
TRBJ1-2,TRBV27,once,TRBD1,TGTGCCAGCAGAGGGAACAGGGGTGATAACTATGGCTACACCTTC,CASRGNRGDNYGYTF
TRBJ2-3,TRBV5-8,NA,NA,TGTGCCAGCAGCTTGACGGATGGTTGGGTGGGGGCAGATACGCAGTATTTT,CASSLTDGWVGADTQYF
TRBJ2-2,TRBV30,NA,NA,TGTGCCTGGAGTTGGGGAACTAACACCGGGGAGCTGTTTTTT,CAWSWGTNTGELFF
TRBJ2-3,TRBV7-8,NA,NA,TGTGCCAGCAGCTTAGGATCGGGTCGCGGGACCGGCGCAGATACGCAGTATTTT,CASSLGSGRGTGADTQYF
TRBJ1-2,TRBV7-9,NA,TRBD1,TGTGCCAGCAGCTTAGGGACAGGGGCCCTAGAAGGCTACACCTTC,CASSLGTGALEGYTF
TRBJ1-2,TRBV19,NA,NA,TGTGCCAGTAGTTCCCCGTCGGAGGGCTACACCTTC,CASSSPSEGYTF
TRBJ2-1,TRBV4-3,NA,TRBD2,TGCGCCAGCAGCCAAGATCCGCCAGCGGGGTACTACAATGAGCAGTTCTTC,CASSQDPPAGYYNEQFF
TRBJ2-7,TRBV6-5,NA,NA,TGTGCCAGCAGTTCGTCGTTGGGGGTACGAGAGCAGTACTTC,CASSSSLGVREQYF
TRBJ2-7,TRBV5-1,NA,NA,TGCGCCAGCAGCTGGGGGGAGCTTTCCGAAGCCTACGAGCAGTACTTC,CASSWGELSEAYEQYF
TRBJ1-5,TRBV27,NA,NA,TGTGCCAGCAGTTCCGGGGGCGGGCAGCCCCAGCATTTT,CASSSGGGQPQHF
TRBJ2-7,TRBV27,NA,NA,TGTGCCAGCAGGTTGTTGGCGGGCCGCTCCTACGAGCAGTACTTC,CASRLLAGRSYEQYF
TRBJ1-3,TRBV7-7,NA,NA,TGTGCTAGCATCATAAACAGCCTCGGAAACACCATATATTTT,CASIINSLGNTIYF
TRBJ2-7,TRBV4-1,once,TRBD2,TGCGCCAGCAGCCCCCATACCGGGACTAGAGCCTACGAGCAGTACTTC,CASSPHTGTRAYEQYF
TRBJ2-3,TRBV30,NA,TRBD2,TGTGCCTGGAATGCCTACACTAGCGGGAGGGCAGATACGCAGTATTTT,CAWNAYTSGRADTQYF
TRBJ2-7,TRBV29-1,few,NA,TGCAGCGTTGGGAACAGCGGCTCCTACGAGCAGTACTTC,CSVGNSGSYEQYF
TRBJ1-1,TRBV30,NA,NA,TGTGCCTGGAGTGTACGCGGTTCGATAACTGAAGCTTTCTTT,CAWSVRGSITEAFF
TRBJ1-6,TRBV11-2,NA,NA,TGTGCCAGCAGCTTCTCTCCCTATGATAATTCACCCCTCCACTTT,CASSFSPYDNSPLHF
TRBJ2-7,TRBV6-1,NA,TRBD1,TGTGCCAGCAGCTCCTCCGGGACAGGGGGATACGAGCAGTACTTC,CASSSSGTGGYEQYF
TRBJ2-7,TRBV6-1,NA,NA,TGTGCCAGCAGTGACTGGGGTGGTGGCGCGCCCTACGAGCAGTACTTC,CASSDWGGGAPYEQYF
TRBJ1-2,TRBV25-1,NA,TRBD1,TGTGCCAGCAGTGACGGAATGACAGGGAACTATGGCTACACCTTC,CASSDGMTGNYGYTF
TRBJ1-6,TRBV5-6,NA,NA,TGTGCCAGCAGCTTCACAGGGATGGGGTCACCCCTCCACTTT,CASSFTGMGSPLHF
TRBJ1-6,TRBV7-8,NA,NA,TGTGCCAGCAGCTTAGACTCCGGGCTAAGCTCCTATAATTCACCCCTCCACTTT,CASSLDSGLSSYNSPLHF
TRBJ2-3,TRBV7-2,NA,NA,TGTGCCAGCAGCCCTCGTCGGACGGTAGATACGCAGTATTTT,CASSPRRTVDTQYF
TRBJ2-5,TRBV5-1,once,NA,TGCGCCAGCAGCCCACCCGGGGGAGAGACCCAGTACTTC,CASSPPGGETQYF
TRBJ1-4,TRBV13,NA,NA,TGTGCCAGCAGCTTAGAGGGTACTGAAAAACTGTTTTTT,CASSLEGTEKLFF
TRBJ2-7,TRBV7-9,NA,TRBD1,TGTGCCAGCAGCTCCCCGGCGACAGGGGGGAACGAGCAGTACTTC,CASSSPATGGNEQYF
TRBJ2-2,TRBV29-1,NA,TRBD2,TGCAGCGTTGGGACTAGCAACACCGGGGAGCTGTTTTTT,CSVGTSNTGELFF
TRBJ1-2,TRBV27,NA,NA,TGTGCCAGCAGTTTAGGCTCAGGGGCCCATGGCTACACCTTC,CASSLGSGAHGYTF
TRBJ1-2,TRBV4-1,NA,NA,TGCGCCAGCAGCGCCAACACAGGGAACTATGGCTACACCTTC,CASSANTGNYGYTF
TRBJ2-3,TRBV5-1,NA,TRBD2,TGCGCCACCATGCAGCGGGAGTCCGCAGATACGCAGTATTTT,CATMQRESADTQYF
TRBJ1-4,TRBV7-9,NA,TRBD1,TGTGCCAGCAGTCAGGTTCACAGGGGGCCAAATGAAAAACTGTTTTTT,CASSQVHRGPNEKLFF
TRBJ2-7,TRBV5-1,NA,NA,TGCGCCAGCAGCTTGGGCCCAAGCCCGGGGGACGAGCAGTACTTC,CASSLGPSPGDEQYF
TRBJ1-2,TRBV6-6,once,TRBD1,TGTGCCAGCAGCCCCGACAGGGCCTATGGCTACACCTTC,CASSPDRAYGYTF
TRBJ1-4,TRBV28,NA,TRBD1,TGTGCCAGCAGACCCGGGACAGGGTGGGAAAAACTGTTTTTT,CASRPGTGWEKLFF
TRBJ2-7,TRBV7-2,NA,NA,TGTGCCAGCAGCTTCCTGACAGGACTGGCGTACGAGCAGTACTTC,CASSFLTGLAYEQYF